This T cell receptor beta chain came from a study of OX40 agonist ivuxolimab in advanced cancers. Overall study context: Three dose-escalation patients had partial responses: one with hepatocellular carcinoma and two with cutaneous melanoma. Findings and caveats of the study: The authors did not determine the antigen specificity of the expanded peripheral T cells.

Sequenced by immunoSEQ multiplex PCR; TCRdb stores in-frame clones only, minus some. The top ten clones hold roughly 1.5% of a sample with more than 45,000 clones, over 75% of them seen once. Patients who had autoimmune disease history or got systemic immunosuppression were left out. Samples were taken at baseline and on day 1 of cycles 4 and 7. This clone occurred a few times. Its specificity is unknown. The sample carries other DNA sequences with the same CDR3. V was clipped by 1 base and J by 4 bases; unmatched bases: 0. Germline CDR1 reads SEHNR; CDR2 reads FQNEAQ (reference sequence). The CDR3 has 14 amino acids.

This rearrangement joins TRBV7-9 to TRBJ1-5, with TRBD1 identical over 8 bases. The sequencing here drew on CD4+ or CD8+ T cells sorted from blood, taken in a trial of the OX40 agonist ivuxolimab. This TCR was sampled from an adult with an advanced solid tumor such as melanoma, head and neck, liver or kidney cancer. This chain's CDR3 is CASSLGQGNQPQHF. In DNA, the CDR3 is TGTGCCAGCAGCTTAGGACAGGGGAATCAGCCCCAGCATTTT.